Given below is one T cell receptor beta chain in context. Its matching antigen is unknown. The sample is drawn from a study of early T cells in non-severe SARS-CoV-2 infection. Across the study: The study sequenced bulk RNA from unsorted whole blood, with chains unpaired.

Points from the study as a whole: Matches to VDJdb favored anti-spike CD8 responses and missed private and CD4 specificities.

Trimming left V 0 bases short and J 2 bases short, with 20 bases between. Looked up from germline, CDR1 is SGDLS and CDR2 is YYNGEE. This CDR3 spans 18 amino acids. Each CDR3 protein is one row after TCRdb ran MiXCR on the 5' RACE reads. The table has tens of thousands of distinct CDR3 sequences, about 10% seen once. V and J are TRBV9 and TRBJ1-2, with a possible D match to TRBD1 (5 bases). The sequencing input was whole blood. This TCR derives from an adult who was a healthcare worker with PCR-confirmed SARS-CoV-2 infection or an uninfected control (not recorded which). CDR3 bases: TGTGCCAGCAGCGTAGATAGGACAACTATCTTGGGGAACTATGGCTACACCTTC. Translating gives CASSVDRTTILGNYGYTF.